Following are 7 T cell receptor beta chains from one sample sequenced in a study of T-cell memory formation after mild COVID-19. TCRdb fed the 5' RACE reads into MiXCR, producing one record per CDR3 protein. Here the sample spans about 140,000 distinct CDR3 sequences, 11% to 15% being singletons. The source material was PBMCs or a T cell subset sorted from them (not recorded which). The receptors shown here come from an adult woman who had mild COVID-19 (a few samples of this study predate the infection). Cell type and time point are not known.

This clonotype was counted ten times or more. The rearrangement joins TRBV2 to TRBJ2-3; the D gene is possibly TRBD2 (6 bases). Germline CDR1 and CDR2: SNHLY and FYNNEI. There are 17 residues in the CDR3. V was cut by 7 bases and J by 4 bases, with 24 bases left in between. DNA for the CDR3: TGTGCCAGCACCGAAGGGTATGGCTCGGGGGAGCCAGATACGCAGTATTTT. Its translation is CASTEGYGSGEPDTQYF.

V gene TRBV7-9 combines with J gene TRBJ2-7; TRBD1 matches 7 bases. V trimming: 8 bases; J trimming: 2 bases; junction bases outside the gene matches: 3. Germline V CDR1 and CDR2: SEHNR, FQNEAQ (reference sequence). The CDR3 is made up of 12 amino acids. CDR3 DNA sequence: TGTGCCAGCGAAGACAGGGCCTACGAGCAGTACTTC. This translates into CASEDRAYEQYF.

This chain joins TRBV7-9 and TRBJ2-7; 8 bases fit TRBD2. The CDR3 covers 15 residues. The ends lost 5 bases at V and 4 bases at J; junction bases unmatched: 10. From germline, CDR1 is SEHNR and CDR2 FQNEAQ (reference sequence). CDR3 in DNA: TGTGCCAGCAGCCCCTATCCGGGACTAGGATACGAGCAGTACTTC. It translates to CASSPYPGLGYEQYF.

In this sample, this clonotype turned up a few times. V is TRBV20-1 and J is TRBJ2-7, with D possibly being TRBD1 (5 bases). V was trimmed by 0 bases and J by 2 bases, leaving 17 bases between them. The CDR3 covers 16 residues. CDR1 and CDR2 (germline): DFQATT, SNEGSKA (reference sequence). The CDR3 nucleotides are TGCAGTGCTAGAGAGCAAGACAGTGAGATGACCTACGAGCAGTACTTC. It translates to CSAREQDSEMTYEQYF.

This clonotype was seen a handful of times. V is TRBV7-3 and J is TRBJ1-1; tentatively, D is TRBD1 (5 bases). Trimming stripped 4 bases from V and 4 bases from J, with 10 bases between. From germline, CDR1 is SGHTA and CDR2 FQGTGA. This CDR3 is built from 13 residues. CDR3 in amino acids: CASSSEGFTEAFF. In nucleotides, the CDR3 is TGTGCCAGCAGCTCAGAGGGGTTCACTGAAGCTTTCTTT.

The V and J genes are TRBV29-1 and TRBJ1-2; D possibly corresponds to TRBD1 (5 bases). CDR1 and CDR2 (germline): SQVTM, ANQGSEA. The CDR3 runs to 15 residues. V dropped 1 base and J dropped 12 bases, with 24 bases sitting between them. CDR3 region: CSVEGEPGQGWSHTF. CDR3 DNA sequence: TGCAGCGTTGAAGGGGAACCAGGGCAGGGCTGGTCTCACACCTTC.

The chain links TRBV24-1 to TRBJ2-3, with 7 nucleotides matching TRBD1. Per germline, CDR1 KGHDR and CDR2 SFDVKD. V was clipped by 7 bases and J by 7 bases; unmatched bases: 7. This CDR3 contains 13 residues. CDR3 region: CATRSVTGHTQYF. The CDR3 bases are TGTGCCACCAGGAGTGTGACAGGGCATACGCAGTATTTT.